The sequence of this T cell receptor (beta chain) was determined in a study of T cell changes during pregnancy in multiple sclerosis (dated 2019 in TCRdb). In the study overall: The study looked at changes in the T cell repertoire across pregnancy in women with multiple sclerosis.

Library construction relied on the immunoSEQ multiplex PCR assay. This immuneACCESS table, as held by TCRdb, lists in-frame sequences with V and J called but not all clones. Of the missing ones, under half trace to an unresolved V gene in checked studies; the others have no known cause. The sample table holds some 21,000 clones, of which 80% to 95% were seen once. The ten largest account for more than 0.6% of the sample. As concerns this clone: It lacks a known antigen. The record has no base qualities; no much larger clone is one base away.

The V and J ends are trimmed by 7 bases and 6 bases, leaving 12 bases between them. The CDR3, cysteine through phenylalanine, is 13 amino acids long. Solely the CDR3 DNA is kept, with 39 bases framed from the first base. This specimen consisted of CD4+ T cells from peripheral blood mononuclear cells, obtained in the third trimester of pregnancy. Recombination joined TRBV23-1 with TRBJ1-4, with a weak D call of TRBD1 (6 bases match). TRBV23-1 is flagged as an ORF with uncertain function. The clonotype was recovered from a female donor with multiple sclerosis, enrolled in a pregnancy study. CDR3 loop: CASIYQGHEKLFF. The nucleotide sequence reads as follows: TGCGCCAGCATCTATCAGGGGCATGAAAAACTGTTTTTT.